Ten or more counts support the clone carrying this TCR beta chain. Its antigen is currently unknown. Together with thyroid ultrasound, orbital computed tomography, serum thyroxine and TRAb, clinical symptoms were used for diagnoses. V gave up 0 bases and J gave up 9 bases; unmatched junction bases: 6. Germline CDR1 LGHNA, CDR2 YSLEER. This CDR3 region has 15 residues. The data were obtained in a study of T cells in Graves' hyperthyroidism and ophthalmopathy. Study-wide points: Most clonotypes expanded in thyroid above 0.001 were likewise present in blood.

The TCR beta CDR3 regions underwent amplification using RNA transcripts as the source. The TCR CDR3 first-round RT-PCR relied on the HTBI primer set. In TCRdb, the multiplex PCR reads were re-called with MiXCR into one record per CDR3 protein. The data contain some 760,000 distinct CDR3 sequences, around 13% of them singletons. The TCR was taken from a woman younger than 30 with Graves' hyperthyroidism. This rearrangement joins TRBV4-3 to TRBJ2-1; 9 positions agree with TRBD2. Material for sequencing was blood. The CDR3 DNA sequence: TGCGCCAGCAGCCAAGATGGGACTAGCTTCGGTGAGCAGTTCTTC. It is translated as CASSQDGTSFGEQFF.